The clone carrying this T cell receptor beta chain was seen ten or more times. The antigen remains undetermined. TCRdb redid the calling of the multiplex PCR reads with MiXCR, one entry per CDR3 protein. The profile shows nearly 110,000 distinct CDR3 sequences, around 30% of them singletons. CDR1 and CDR2 (germline): DFQATT, SNEGSKA (reference sequence). V gave up 1 base and J gave up 5 bases; unmatched junction bases: 6. CDR3 length: 16 amino acids. The data were obtained in a study of breast tumors, draining lymph nodes, adjacent tissues. Findings and caveats of the study: Data only fit, rather than demonstrated, lymph node origin of most tumor T cells. Findings are consistent with lymph node origin and intratumoral expansion of most tumor T cells. Tumor TCR diversity was below lymph nodes but above nontumor tissue.

Samples came from axillary lymph nodes draining the breast cancer. The origin of this receptor is a female donor with breast cancer. Some clones in this sample may be carry-over from other donors' samples. Source material: axillary lymph node tissue. J is TRBJ2-1 and V is TRBV20-1, with 12 nucleotides matching TRBD2. Here the CDR3 DNA reads TGCAGTGCTAGAGGGACTAGCGGGACCTATAACAATGAGCAGTTCTTC. This sequence encodes CSARGTSGTYNNEQFF.